A single sample is the source of the 16 T cell receptor beta chains below, sequenced in a study of T cell repertoires in cytomegalovirus infection. TCRdb fed the reads into MiXCR, producing one record per CDR3 protein. Of a few hundred thousand distinct CDR3 sequences in the sample, more than 15% were seen once. Sequenced: CD8+ T cells from PBMCs. These receptor sequences come from a human donor in good health (CMV status not recorded). Some clones in this sample may be carry-over from other donors' samples.

This clonotype was seen more than once but under ten times. The V call is TRBV29-1, the J call TRBJ2-1; D is perhaps TRBD2 (6 bases). This CDR3 has 10 amino acids. Trimming pared 5 bases from V and 10 bases from J, leaving 9 bases between. Germline V gene sequence: CDR1 SQVTM, CDR2 ANQGSEA. The CDR3 protein is CSVWGGEQFF. The DNA for the CDR3 is TGCAGCGTTTGGGGAGGCGAGCAGTTCTTC.

The table lists this clonotype with a few counts. V gene TRBV20-1 combines with J gene TRBJ2-3; no clear D gene. V shed 1 base and J shed 2 bases, with 7 bases lying between them. The CDR3 spans 13 residues. Looked up from germline, CDR1 is DFQATT and CDR2 is SNEGSKA (reference sequence). CDR3 sequence reads: CSARVTDTDTQYF. CDR3 nucleotides: TGCAGTGCTAGAGTAACAGACACAGATACGCAGTATTTT.

This rearrangement joins TRBV7-4 to TRBJ2-1, with 10 positions matching TRBD2. CDR3 length: 15 residues. CDR1 is SGHVT, CDR2 SQSDAQ, per germline. With V trimmed by 7 bases and J by 4 bases, 7 bases remained unmatched. DNA for the CDR3: TGTGCCAGCAACTTCCTAGCGGGGGTATACAATGAGCAGTTCTTC. Protein: CASNFLAGVYNEQFF.

This clonotype was observed at least ten times. V usage is TRBV7-8 and J usage is TRBJ2-1; 7 nucleotides agree with TRBD2. There are 17 residues in the CDR3. Germline loops: CDR1 SGHVS, CDR2 FQNEAQ. V was pared by 0 bases and J by 0 bases, with 5 bases of the junction left unmatched. The CDR3 DNA reads TGTGCCAGCAGCTTAGCGGGAGCGGGGAGCTCCTACAATGAGCAGTTCTTC. This translates into CASSLAGAGSSYNEQFF. Based on the CDR3 plus reference TRBV7-8 and TRBJ2-1, the full variable domain is GAGVSQSPRYKVAKRGQDVALRCDPISGHVSLFWYQQALGQGPEFLTYFQNEAQLDKSGLPSDRFFAERPEGSVSTLKIQRTQQEDSAVYLCASSLAGAGSSYNEQFFGPGTRLTVL.

In its sample, this clonotype was seen many times. The chain joins TRBV7-6 to TRBJ2-5; 12 nucleotides align to TRBD2. The CDR3 covers 17 residues. Per the germline V gene, CDR1 is SGHVS and CDR2 is FNYEAQ. The junction had 11 bases not matched to a gene; V was cut back by 2 bases and J by 7 bases. In DNA, the CDR3 is TGTGCCAGCAGCTTAAGCCAACTAGCGGGGGGAAAGCCGACCCAGTACTTC. Its protein is CASSLSQLAGGKPTQYF.

This clonotype was observed many times. The CDR3 DNA reads TGTGCCAGCTCGACTCTCAAGGTTCTTGGGGGCTACACCTTC. Its translation is CASSTLKVLGGYTF. This chain joins TRBV7-2 and TRBJ1-2; D unresolved. The CDR3 spans 14 residues. The germline V and J ends were trimmed by 8 bases and 8 bases, with 21 bases remaining between them. Germline V gene data show CDR1 as SGHTA and CDR2 as FQGNSA.

This chain uses TRBV29-1 with TRBJ2-5; 12 positions agree with TRBD2. Germline-derived CDR1 and CDR2 are SQVTM and ANQGSEA. The CDR3 sequence is 17 residues long. After removal of 3 bases from V and 4 bases from J, the junction contained 12 bases not matched to a gene. The CDR3 is CSVDPQSLGLAGETQYF. CDR3 in DNA: TGCAGCGTTGATCCCCAAAGTTTGGGACTAGCGGGAGAGACCCAGTACTTC.

This clonotype was seen a handful of times. J is TRBJ1-2 and V is TRBV7-2; the D gene is possibly TRBD1 (5 bases). Trimming took off 1 base at V and 4 bases at J, with 13 bases between the two ends. Germline V gives CDR1 SGHTA, CDR2 FQGNSA. CDR3 length: 15 residues. The chain's CDR3 is CASSLEVGAGYGYTF. The CDR3 bases are TGTGCCAGCAGCTTAGAAGTCGGGGCAGGCTATGGCTACACCTTC.

This clonotype was picked up many times. The chain has TRBV7-6 and TRBJ2-7; TRBD1 agrees at 9 bases. The CDR3 is made up of 15 amino acids. The V segment lost 4 bases and the J segment 5 bases; nucleotides outside the gene matches: 9. From germline, CDR1 is SGHVS and CDR2 FNYEAQ. The CDR3 DNA follows: TGTGCCAGCAGCTCACACCCCGGGACAGGGAACGAGCAGTACTTC. Protein: CASSSHPGTGNEQYF.

This clonotype has ten or more counts. The J gene is TRBJ2-1, the V gene TRBV7-6; TRBD2 agrees at 8 bases. The CDR3 is 16 residues long. Per germline, CDR1 SGHVS and CDR2 FNYEAQ. After removal of 5 bases from V and 1 base from J, the junction contained 7 bases not matched to a gene. The DNA for the CDR3 is TGTGCCAGCAGCCAGACTGCGGGGGGATCCTACAATGAGCAGTTCTTC. This encodes CASSQTAGGSYNEQFF.

In its sample, this clonotype was seen many times. The genes are TRBV6-1 and TRBJ1-2; D not certain. CDR1 and CDR2 (germline): MNHNS, SASEGT. V lost 6 bases, J lost 4 bases, and 33 bases lay in between. CDR3 length equals 20 residues. CDR3 in amino acids: CASSERSAGEVVPPIYGYTF. CDR3 in DNA: TGTGCCAGCAGCGAAAGGTCCGCCGGCGAAGTCGTACCCCCGATCTATGGCTACACCTTC.

In its sample, this clonotype was seen many times. The chain carries TRBV7-6 and TRBJ2-1; TRBD2 agrees at 8 bases. The V gene's germline CDR1 is SGHVS and CDR2 FNYEAQ. The CDR3 loop spans 16 amino acids. After removal of 2 bases from V and 4 bases from J, the junction contained 7 bases not matched to a gene. CDR3 protein: CASSLRDGGVYNEQFF. In DNA form, the CDR3 reads TGTGCCAGCAGCTTAAGGGACGGGGGGGTTTACAATGAGCAGTTCTTC. Based on the CDR3 plus reference TRBV7-6 and TRBJ2-1, the full variable domain is GAGVSQSPRYKVTKRGQDVALRCDPISGHVSLYWYRQALGQGPEFLTYFNYEAQQDKSGLPNDRFSAERPEGSISTLTIQRTEQRDSAMYRCASSLRDGGVYNEQFFGPGTRLTVL.

This clonotype was counted a few times. The chain has TRBV10-3 and TRBJ2-7; no definite D call. Trimming stripped 0 bases from V and 4 bases from J, with 7 bases between. Germline V gene data show CDR1 as ENHRY and CDR2 as SYGVKD. The CDR3 totals 13 residues. CDR3 DNA: TGTGCCATCAGTGAGTCAGAAGGTTACGAGCAGTACTTC. Amino acids: CAISESEGYEQYF.

This clonotype was recorded a few times. CDR3 in DNA: TGTGCCAGCATCAGGAGGACTAGAGCACTCAATGAGCAGTTCTTC. This codes for CASIRRTRALNEQFF. This chain joins TRBV2 and TRBJ2-1; 7 bases align to TRBD2. The CDR3 consists of 15 residues. The V segment lost 7 bases and the J segment 6 bases; nucleotides outside the gene matches: 12. Germline V lookup: CDR1 SNHLY, CDR2 FYNNEI.

The chain employs TRBV19 and TRBJ1-1; D call uncertain. Germline lookup yields CDR1 LNHDA and CDR2 SQIVND (reference sequence). Trimming removed 3 bases from V and 4 bases from J, with 12 bases in between. The CDR3 spans 14 residues. DNA of the CDR3: TGTGCCAGTAGTATCTCTCTGATCGGCACTGAAGCTTTCTTT. As protein: CASSISLIGTEAFF.

Many counts were recorded for this clonotype. The CDR3 DNA reads TGTGCCAGCAGTCCCGGAAACCTCGCGAACACCGGGGAGCTGTTTTTT. This sequence encodes CASSPGNLANTGELFF. V gene TRBV7-3 combines with J gene TRBJ2-2; unclear D gene. Germline lookup yields CDR1 SGHTA and CDR2 FQGTGA. V dropped 6 bases and J dropped 0 bases, with 14 bases sitting between them. CDR3 length equals 16 residues.